This entry describes one T cell receptor beta chain. Other DNA sequences within the sample encode an identical CDR3. The CDR3 is 14 amino acids. Per germline, CDR1 SEHNR and CDR2 FQNEAQ (reference sequence). Trimming took 1 base from V and 7 from J, leaving 8 bases between them. The data belong to a study of Ad26.COV2.S vaccination and SARS-CoV-2 variants. TCRdb keeps only in-frame clones here, not all; method: immunoSEQ multiplex PCR. The data hold 400,000 or so clones, with 70% to 90% observed a single time. The treatment here: roughly 18 received Ad26.COV2.S at low or high dose, single or two shots; about 5 received placebo; per-sample allocation not given. Sample collection was performed on day 63 after the first vaccine or placebo injection.

The gene calls are TRBV7-9 and TRBJ1-6, with D tentatively TRBD1 (5 bases). The sequences come from peripheral blood, collected in a trial of Ad26.COV2.S vaccine versus placebo. The sequence came from a person aged 18-65 years who received the Ad26.COV2.S COVID-19 vaccine or a placebo. The CDR3 DNA reads TGTGCCAGCAGCTTAGAAGGGGAGAATTCACCCCTCCACTTT. It is translated as CASSLEGENSPLHF.